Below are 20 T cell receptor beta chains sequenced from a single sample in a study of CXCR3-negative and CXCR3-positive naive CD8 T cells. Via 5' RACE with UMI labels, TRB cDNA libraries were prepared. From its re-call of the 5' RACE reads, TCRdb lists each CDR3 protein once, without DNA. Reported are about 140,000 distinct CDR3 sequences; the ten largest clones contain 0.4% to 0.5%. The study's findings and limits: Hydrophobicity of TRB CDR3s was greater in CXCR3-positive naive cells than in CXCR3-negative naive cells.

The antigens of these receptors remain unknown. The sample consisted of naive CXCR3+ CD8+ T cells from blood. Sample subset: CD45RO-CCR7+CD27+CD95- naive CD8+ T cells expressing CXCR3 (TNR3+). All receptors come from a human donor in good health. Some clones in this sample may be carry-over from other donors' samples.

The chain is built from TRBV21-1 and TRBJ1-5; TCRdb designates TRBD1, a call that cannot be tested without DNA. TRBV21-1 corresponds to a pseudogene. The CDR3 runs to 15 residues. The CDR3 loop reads CASSCGALSNQPQHF.

The chain's CDR3 is CAGGDRVGTGELFF. The chain joins TRBV12-3 or TRBV12-4 to TRBJ2-2; TCRdb proposes TRBD1, but this gene call is untestable without DNA. The CDR3 is made up of 14 amino acids.

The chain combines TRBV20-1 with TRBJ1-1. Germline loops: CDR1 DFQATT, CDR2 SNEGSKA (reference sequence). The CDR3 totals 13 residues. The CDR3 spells CSAPVLIGAEAFF.

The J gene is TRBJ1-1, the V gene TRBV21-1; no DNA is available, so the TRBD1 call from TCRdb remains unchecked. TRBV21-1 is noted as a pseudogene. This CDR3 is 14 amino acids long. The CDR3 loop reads CASSKNRGRTEAFF.

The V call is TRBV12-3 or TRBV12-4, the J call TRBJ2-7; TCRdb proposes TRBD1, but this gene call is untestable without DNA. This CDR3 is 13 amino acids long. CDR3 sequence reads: CASSFRTGYEQYF.

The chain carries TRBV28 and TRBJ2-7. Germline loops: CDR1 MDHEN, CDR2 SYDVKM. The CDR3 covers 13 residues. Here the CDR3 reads CASSRHYSYEQYF.

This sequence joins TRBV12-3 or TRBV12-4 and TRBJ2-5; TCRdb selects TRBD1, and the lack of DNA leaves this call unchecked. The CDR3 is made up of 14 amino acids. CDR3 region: CASRTGGQVETQYF.

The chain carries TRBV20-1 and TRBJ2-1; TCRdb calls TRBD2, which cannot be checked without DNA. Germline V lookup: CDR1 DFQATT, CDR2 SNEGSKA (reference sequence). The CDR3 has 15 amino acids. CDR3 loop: CSARDRTSGVFEQFF.

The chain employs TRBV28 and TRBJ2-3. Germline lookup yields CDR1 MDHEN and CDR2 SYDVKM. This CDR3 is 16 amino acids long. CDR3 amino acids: CASSSTDVQFLETQYF.

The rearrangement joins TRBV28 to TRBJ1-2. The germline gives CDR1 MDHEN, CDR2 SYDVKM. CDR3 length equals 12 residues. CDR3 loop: CASSLRAIGYTF.

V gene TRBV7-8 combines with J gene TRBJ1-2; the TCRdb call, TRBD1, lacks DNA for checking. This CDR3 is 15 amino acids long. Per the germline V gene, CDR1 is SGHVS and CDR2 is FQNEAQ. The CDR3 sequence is CASSPGTGANYGYTF.

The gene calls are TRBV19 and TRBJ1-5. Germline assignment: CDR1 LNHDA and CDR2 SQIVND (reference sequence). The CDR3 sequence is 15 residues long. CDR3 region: CASSSVYLEGQPQHF.

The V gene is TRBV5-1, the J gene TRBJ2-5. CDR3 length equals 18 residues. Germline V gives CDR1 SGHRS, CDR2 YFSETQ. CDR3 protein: CASRAWIPERSLQETQYF. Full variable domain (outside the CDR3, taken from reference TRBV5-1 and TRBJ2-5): KAGVTQTPRYLIKTRGQQVTLSCSPISGHRSVSWYQQTPGQGLQFLFEYFSETQRNKGNFPGRFSGRQFSNSRSEMNVSTLELGDSALYLCASRAWIPERSLQETQYFGPGTRLLVL.

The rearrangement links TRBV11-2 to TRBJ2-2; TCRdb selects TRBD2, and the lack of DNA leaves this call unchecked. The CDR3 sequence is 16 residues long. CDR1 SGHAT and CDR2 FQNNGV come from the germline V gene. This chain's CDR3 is CASSLVRGGPSGELFF.

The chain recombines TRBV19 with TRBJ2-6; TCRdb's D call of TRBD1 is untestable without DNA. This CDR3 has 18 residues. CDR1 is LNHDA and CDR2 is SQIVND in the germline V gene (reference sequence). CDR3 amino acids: CASSIHRGSYAGANVLTF.

The CDR3 region is CASSGTSGYNEQFF. The V call is TRBV12-3 or TRBV12-4, the J call TRBJ2-1; the D call of TRBD2 rests on TCRdb alone, since no DNA is present to check it. CDR3 size: 14 residues.

The chain's CDR3 is CASSLSSGHGVNEKLFF. V and J are TRBV12-3 or TRBV12-4 and TRBJ1-4; the TCRdb call, TRBD1, lacks DNA for checking. The CDR3 is 17 residues long.

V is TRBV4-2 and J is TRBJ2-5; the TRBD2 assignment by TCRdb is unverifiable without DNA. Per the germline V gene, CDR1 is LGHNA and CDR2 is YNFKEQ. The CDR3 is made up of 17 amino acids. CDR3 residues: CASSPRGTSGSQETQYF.

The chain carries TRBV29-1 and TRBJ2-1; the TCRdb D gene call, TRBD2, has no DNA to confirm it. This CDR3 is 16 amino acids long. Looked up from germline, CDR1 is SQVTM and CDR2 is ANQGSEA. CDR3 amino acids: CSVGAGLAGVYNEQFF.

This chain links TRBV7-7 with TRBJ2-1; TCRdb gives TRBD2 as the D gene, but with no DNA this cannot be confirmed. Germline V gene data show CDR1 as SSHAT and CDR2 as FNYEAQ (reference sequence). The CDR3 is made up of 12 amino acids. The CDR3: CASSGNEGEQFF.